Detailed here is one T cell receptor beta chain. This clone has a handful of counts. The antigen it binds to is not known. Base qualities were left out, and no much larger clone turns up one base away. The sample originates from a study of cytomegalovirus exposure and HLA in healthy donors (dated by TCRdb to the late 2010s). As for the study more broadly: An earlier analysis of several hundred of the donors reported 276 Gb of sequence data and 95 million to 130 million unique TCR beta sequences obtained from around 170 million T cells. Approximately 300 gigabases of sequencing data and around 80 million unique TCR sequences made up an early release that covered approximately 620 HLA-typed donors. The genetic ancestry cluster associated with self-reported Caucasian donors included approximately 85% of the 398 genotyped donors. The study was designed to test whether signatures of past pathogen exposure could be identified by cataloging public T cell receptors. Using immunosequencing, the study profiled T cell repertoires from around 670 subjects and related those repertoires to cytomegalovirus serostatus. Along with the approximately 650-subject first cohort, a separate validation cohort of approximately 110 different subjects was used. To predict cytomegalovirus infection status, the study combined high-throughput TCR immunosequencing, statistical association of individual TCRs with disease status, and machine learning. In a later analysis, previously published TCR beta repertoires from several hundred donors were re-analyzed and high-resolution HLA genotyping was added so that TCR occurrence patterns could be studied. In the later analysis, no new phenotypic data were used to find candidate immune exposures; instead, reliance was placed on TCR beta sequences and their occurrence across donors. An earlier analysis of more than 450 of the donors used high-throughput TCR beta sequencing to judge whether each TCR beta V gene segment behaved as functional or pseudogenic. Donor age, sex, ethnicity and CMV serostatus were collected together with the repertoire data. In a later genetic analysis, genome-wide SNP genotypes for about 55% of the roughly 700 donors were used, and that subset was treated as a discovery cohort. All discovery cohort repertoires had been generated on a single sequencing platform. Class I and class II HLA loci were covered by the typing at four-digit resolution. Typing coverage varied by locus: roughly 620-640 donors for A, B, C, DRB1 and DQB1; some 520 for DQA1; more than 600 for DPA1; under 490 for DPB1. About five DR-DQ haplotypes were treated as single units for association and clustering because of strong linkage in the cohort. On average, roughly 250,000 unique TCR beta nucleotide sequences were sequenced per donor among some 430 genotyped donors of the cohort, with about 17% of those sequences being non-productive. The full study reports these points: Linkage disequilibrium might explain the correlated functional status among segregating V segments, but an unknown experimental factor could not be excluded. Several of the top co-occurrence clusters appeared to be linked to parvovirus B19, influenza, CMV and Epstein-Barr virus, according to a later analysis. The classifier was reported to diagnose cytomegalovirus status with high specificity and sensitivity in both the original and validation cohorts. Only TCR beta chains were sequenced in this cohort, and the absence of alpha or paired-chain data limited detectable features. Across donors, most TCR sequences were observed very rarely, whereas some public TCRs were present in many individuals. Some IMGT-functional V segments, including TRBV6-2 and TRBV6-3, could not be distinguished by the 87-base-pair reads and were therefore excluded. A few of the identified cytomegalovirus-associated TCR beta chains were confirmed in vitro to be specific for cytomegalovirus antigens. Compared with equally common non-associated chains, HLA-associated TCR beta chains in a later analysis were more clonally expanded and had lower generation probabilities. The authors suggested that the approach could potentially be generalized to other disease states and immunological phenotypes. A further reported finding was that TCR beta sequences accurately predicted the HLA-A and HLA-B alleles for most subjects in the first cohort. The study listed 150 to 200 TCR beta chains as associated with cytomegalovirus. Sequencing depth was assumed to be roughly uniform across donors in the presence/absence analyses, though that assumption may not hold. A later analysis found that most CMV-associated TCR beta chains appeared HLA-restricted, with HLA associations seemingly driven largely by CMV exposure. Because HLA typing was unavailable for some donors at each locus, only the typed subset was used in association tests. Because counts were too low, approximately 18 rarely observed V segments, including chromosome 9 orphons, were excluded from the earlier analysis of under 650 of the donors. In a later analysis, TCR association rates were found to vary across HLA loci, with the most associated TCRs seen for DRB1 alleles and the fewest for HLA-C alleles. An earlier analysis of some 560 of the donors showed that most TCR beta V segments appeared in productive rearrangements either about 87% or about 30% of the time, which broadly matched IMGT annotations. A cluster of highly shared sequence variants was judged likely to represent a technical artifact of the sequencing pipeline. The only immune exposure information available for the cohort was CMV serostatus. A later genetic analysis reported fewer N-insertions in productive TCRs among donors in an Asian-associated ancestry cluster than the approximately 700-donor mean. Assigning TCR associations to individual alleles was difficult when HLA alleles, especially DR and DQ, strongly co-occurred. In a later analysis, more than 15,000 TCR beta sequences were associated with specific HLA alleles at a false discovery rate of 0.05. V-gene and J-gene trimming of TCR beta chains was associated with a missense DCLRE1C variant in a later genetic analysis, and the association was replicated in an independent cohort.

In total, approximately 700 healthy bone marrow donors made up the cohort. All cohort members were sampled while nominally healthy, although unrecorded immune exposures were likely present. The donor tested CMV seropositive and was one of the 289 seropositive cohort members. A peripheral blood sample was provided by each donor, and peripheral blood mononuclear cells were used for TCR beta sequencing. The Qiagen DNeasy Blood Extraction Kit was used to extract genomic DNA from the blood cell samples. Trimming costs V 3 bases and J 0 bases, and their ends lie 8 bases apart. From its cysteine to its phenylalanine, the CDR3 spans 15 amino acids. CDR3 DNA is the only sequence kept; it has 45 bases, read in frame from the first base. CDR1 and CDR2, per the germline V gene (reference sequence), are SEHNR and FQNEAQ. Libraries were built with the immunoSEQ multiplex PCR assay. For the multiplex PCR, a mixture combining 60 forward primers for TCR Vbeta segments and 13 reverse primers for TCR Jbeta segments was used. Amplification of the CDR3 region of rearranged TCR beta genes was performed with a multiplex PCR assay on genomic DNA. The amplified TCR beta libraries were sequenced on the Illumina HiSeq System as 87-base-pair reads. The source study handled its data this way. A later analysis tallied tens of millions of unique TCR beta chains across the 600 to 700 repertoires, and approximately 12 million of those chains were shared by two or more donors. A nearest-neighbor algorithm error-corrected the raw reads and collapsed the reads into unique sequences, merging closely related sequences to remove PCR and sequencing errors. V, D and J gene segments were assigned by aligning CDR3 sequences to IMGT reference sequences. For a sequence to be retained, a match of at least six nucleotides was required to both a V gene segment and a J gene segment. A rearrangement was called productive if the CDR3 had no stop codons and remained in frame with V and J, and every other rearrangement was called non-productive. Following IMGT convention, CDR3 was defined as the stretch from the second conserved V-encoded cysteine up to the conserved J-encoded phenylalanine. In an earlier analysis of around 600 of the donors, sequences lacking an unambiguous match to a single V gene segment were excluded. An earlier analysis of some 610 of the donors called V segments functional above 56.7% productive rearrangements and segregating when the between-donor standard deviation exceeded 5%. A statistical classification framework was developed to diagnose cytomegalovirus status using the catalog of TCR beta chain sequences. A later analysis assigned V and J genes by comparing TCR nucleotide sequences with IMGT/GENE-DB human TR gene sequences. The TCRdist pipeline was used in a later analysis to assign CDR3 sequences and most-parsimonious VDJ recombination scenarios. In a later analysis, each TCR beta chain was defined by its CDR3 amino acid sequence together with its V-gene family, and reads lacking a unique V-gene family were excluded. A later analysis removed several hundred highly shared, low-generation-probability nucleotide sequences to deal with suspected cross-contamination and a sequencing artifact. In a later analysis, a clonal expansion index was calculated for each public chain from normalized within-repertoire ranks of inferred template counts. In a later analysis, generation probabilities were computed with a VDJ recombination model fitted to out-of-frame rearrangements, and the resulting probabilities were checked against IGoR. Hypergeometric tests were used in a later analysis to score TCR-TCR, TCR-HLA and TCR-CMV co-occurrence, with a repertoire-size bias correction applied to the TCR pairs. False discovery rates were estimated in a later analysis by permuting HLA or CMV assignments 20 times. In a later analysis, co-occurring TCRs were grouped using DBSCAN, and TCRdist sequence similarity was added for clustering within HLA-allele-positive subsets. Repertoires with fewer than 30,000 or more than 120,000 public chains were left out of co-occurrence clustering, as were a handful of repertoires with anomalous nucleotide sharing. Not all clones reach the TCRdb copy of this immuneACCESS table, which keeps in-frame sequences only. Checked studies attribute under half of the gap to unresolved V genes and leave the rest unexplained. The V and J calls and clone size are taken from that table; D and trimming were inferred from the DNA. This sample gives some 200,000 clones in total; under 9.5% of them show up just once. The ten largest make up over 1% of the sample.

The sequence links TRBV7-9 to TRBJ1-4; a confident D gene designation cannot be given. Source material: PBMCs. This receptor was identified in a woman aged 25 to 45 in good health and CMV-seropositive. The CDR3: CASSLAGATNEKLFF. The DNA sequence is as follows: TGTGCCAGCAGCTTGGCCGGGGCAACTAATGAAAAACTGTTTTTT.